This T cell receptor beta chain was identified in a study of tumor-infiltrating lymphocytes in primary liver carcinoma. The study's findings and limits: CD4+ and CD8+ repertoires could not be compared in these unsorted bulk samples.

The CDR3 is 14 residues long. CDR1 and CDR2 (germline): MGHRA, YSYEKL. Losses at the gene ends were 1 base for V and 7 bases for J; bases not matched to a gene: 3. TCR beta cDNA was reverse-transcribed from roughly 520 ng of total RNA. The reaction used a constant-region primer and ProtoScript II reverse transcriptase. Construction of TCR beta libraries relied on three successive nested multiplex PCR rounds employing slightly modified ARM-PCR. It was with TRBV1-TRBV30 forward primers and a C-beta reverse primer that the first two PCR rounds were run, at 10 to 11 cycles each. TCRdb analysed the multiplex PCR reads with MiXCR anew, one entry per CDR3 protein. The top ten hold 15% to 20% of the sample, which has just over 300,000 distinct CDR3 sequences, 50% to 75% seen once. This clonotype was seen at least ten times. Its specificity is not known. Unsorted whole blood served as the source of blood RNA, and germline DNA was extracted as well.

The V call is TRBV4-1, the J call TRBJ2-4; 8 nucleotides agree with TRBD2. The clonotype comes from a woman in her twenties or thirties with primary liver carcinoma and hepatitis B virus infection. Sample: peripheral blood. The CDR3: CASSQVTSANIQYF. The CDR3 DNA reads as TGCGCCAGCAGCCAAGTGACTAGCGCGAACATTCAGTACTTC.